This TCR beta chain was identified during a study of blood T cell repertoires in COVID-19. About the research overall: PBMCs, B-cell-depleted T cells, or T cells were the source of the cDNA or gDNA that made up the material.

The ends lost 2 bases at V and 3 bases at J; junction bases unmatched: 7. This CDR3 has 16 amino acids. Looked up from germline, CDR1 is LNHDA and CDR2 is SQIVND (reference sequence). Sequenced by immunoSEQ multiplex PCR; TCRdb stores in-frame clones only, minus some. The profile shows about 180,000 clones, 86% of them singletons. The receptor was derived from a woman in her twenties or thirties with active or convalescent COVID-19. The sequencing input was peripheral blood. J is TRBJ1-1 and V is TRBV19; 9 nucleotides agree with TRBD1. For the CDR3, the DNA is TGTGCCAGTAGTATAACCGGGACAGGGATCCACACTGAAGCTTTCTTT. Its protein is CASSITGTGIHTEAFF.